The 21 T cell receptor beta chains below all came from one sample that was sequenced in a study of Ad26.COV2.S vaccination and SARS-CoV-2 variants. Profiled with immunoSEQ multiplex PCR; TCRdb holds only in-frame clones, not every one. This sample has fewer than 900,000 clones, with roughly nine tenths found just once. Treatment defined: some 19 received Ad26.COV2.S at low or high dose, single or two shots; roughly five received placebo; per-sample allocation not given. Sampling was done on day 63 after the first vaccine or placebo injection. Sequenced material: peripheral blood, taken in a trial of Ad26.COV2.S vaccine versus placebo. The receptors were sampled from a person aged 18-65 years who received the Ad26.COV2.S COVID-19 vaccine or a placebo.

CDR3 amino acids: CSVEGYSFSTDTQYF. The CDR3 DNA reads as TGCAGCGTTGAAGGGTACAGCTTTAGCACAGATACGCAGTATTTT. This chain links TRBV29-1 with TRBJ2-3; D is uncertain. This CDR3 is 15 amino acids long. V lost 1 base and J 0 bases, leaving 11 bases between the germline ends. The germline V gene has CDR1 SQVTM and CDR2 ANQGSEA.

The chain's CDR3 is CAWSRGRRNTGELFF. In DNA, the CDR3 is TGTGCCTGGAGCAGAGGGAGGAGAAACACCGGGGAGCTGTTTTTT. The chain employs TRBV30 and TRBJ2-2, with a weak D call TRBD2 (6 bases). Germline V gene data show CDR1 as GTSNPN and CDR2 as SVGIG (reference sequence). The V gene lost 3 bases and the J gene lost 2 bases, with 13 bases spanning the gap. The CDR3 consists of 15 residues. Looking up the rest from reference TRBV30 and TRBJ2-2 gives the full variable domain: SQTIHQWPATLVQPVGSPLSLECTVEGTSNPNLYWYRQAAGRGLQLLFYSVGIGQISSEVPQNLSASRPQDRQFILSSKKLLLSDSGFYLCAWSRGRRNTGELFFGEGSRLTVL.

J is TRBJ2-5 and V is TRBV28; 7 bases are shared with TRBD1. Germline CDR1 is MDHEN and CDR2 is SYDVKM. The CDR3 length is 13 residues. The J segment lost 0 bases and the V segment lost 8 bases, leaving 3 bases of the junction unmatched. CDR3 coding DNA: TGTGCCAGCGGCAGGGGGAACCAAGAGACCCAGTACTTC. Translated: CASGRGNQETQYF.

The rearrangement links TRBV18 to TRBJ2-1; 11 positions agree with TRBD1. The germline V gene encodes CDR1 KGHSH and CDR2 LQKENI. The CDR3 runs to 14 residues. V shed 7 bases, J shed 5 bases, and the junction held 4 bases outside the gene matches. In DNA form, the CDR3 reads TGTGCCAGCTACCGGGACAGGGGGGACAATGAGCAGTTCTTC. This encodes CASYRDRGDNEQFF.

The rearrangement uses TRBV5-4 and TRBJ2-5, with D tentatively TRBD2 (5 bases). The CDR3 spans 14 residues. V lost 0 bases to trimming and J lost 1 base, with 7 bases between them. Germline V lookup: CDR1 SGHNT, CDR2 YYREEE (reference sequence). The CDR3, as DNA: TGTGCCAGCAGCTTGGCTAGCAGCCAAGAGACCCAGTACTTC. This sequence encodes CASSLASSQETQYF.

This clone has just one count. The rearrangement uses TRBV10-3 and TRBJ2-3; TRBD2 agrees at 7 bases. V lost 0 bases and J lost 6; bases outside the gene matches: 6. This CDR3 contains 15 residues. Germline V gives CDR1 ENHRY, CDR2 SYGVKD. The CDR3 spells CAISESAGVADTQYF. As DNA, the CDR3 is TGTGCCATCAGTGAGTCGGCGGGAGTAGCTGATACGCAGTATTTT.

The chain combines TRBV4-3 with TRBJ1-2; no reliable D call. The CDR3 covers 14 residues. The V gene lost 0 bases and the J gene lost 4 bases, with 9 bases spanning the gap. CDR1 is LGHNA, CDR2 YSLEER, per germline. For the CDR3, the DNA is TGCGCCAGCAGCCAAGAGGGTCGAAGCTATGGCTACACCTTC. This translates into CASSQEGRSYGYTF.

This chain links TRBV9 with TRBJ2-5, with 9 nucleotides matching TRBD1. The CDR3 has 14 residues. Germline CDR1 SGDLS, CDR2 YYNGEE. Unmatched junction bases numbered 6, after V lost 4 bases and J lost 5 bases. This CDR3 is CASSQQGAGETQYF. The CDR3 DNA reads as TGTGCCAGCAGCCAACAGGGGGCTGGGGAGACCCAGTACTTC.

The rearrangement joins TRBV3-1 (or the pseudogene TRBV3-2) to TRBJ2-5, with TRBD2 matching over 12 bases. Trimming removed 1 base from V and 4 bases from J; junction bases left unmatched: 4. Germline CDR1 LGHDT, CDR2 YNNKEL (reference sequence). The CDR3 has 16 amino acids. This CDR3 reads CASSQGLAGARETQYF. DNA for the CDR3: TGTGCCAGCAGCCAAGGACTAGCGGGGGCGAGAGAGACCCAGTACTTC.

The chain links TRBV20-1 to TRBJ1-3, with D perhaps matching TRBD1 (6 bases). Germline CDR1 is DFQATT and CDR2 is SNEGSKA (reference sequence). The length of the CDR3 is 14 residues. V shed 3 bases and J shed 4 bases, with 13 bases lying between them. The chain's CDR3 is CSASPLRGGNTIYF. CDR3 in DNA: TGCAGTGCTAGTCCCCTCAGGGGAGGAAACACCATATATTTT.

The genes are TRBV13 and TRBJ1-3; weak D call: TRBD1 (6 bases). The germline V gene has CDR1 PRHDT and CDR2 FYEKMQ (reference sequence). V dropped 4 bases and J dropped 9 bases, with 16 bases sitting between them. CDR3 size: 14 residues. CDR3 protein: CASSWGDTGPTIYF. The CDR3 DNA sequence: TGTGCCAGCAGCTGGGGGGACACCGGTCCCACCATATATTTT.

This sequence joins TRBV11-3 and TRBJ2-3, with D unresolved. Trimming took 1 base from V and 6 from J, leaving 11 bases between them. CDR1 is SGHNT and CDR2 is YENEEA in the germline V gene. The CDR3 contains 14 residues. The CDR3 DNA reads TGTGCCAGCAGCTTAGGTGGGGATGGGGATACGCAGTATTTT. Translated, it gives CASSLGGDGDTQYF.

This CDR3 reads CSASSDRRSGLFF. In DNA, the CDR3 is TGCAGTGCTAGTAGCGACCGGCGATCGGGACTGTTTTTT. V gene TRBV20-1 combines with J gene TRBJ1-4; the D is unclear. V was pared by 3 bases and J by 13 bases, with 18 bases between. The CDR3 sequence is 13 residues long. CDR1 DFQATT and CDR2 SNEGSKA come from the germline V gene (reference sequence).

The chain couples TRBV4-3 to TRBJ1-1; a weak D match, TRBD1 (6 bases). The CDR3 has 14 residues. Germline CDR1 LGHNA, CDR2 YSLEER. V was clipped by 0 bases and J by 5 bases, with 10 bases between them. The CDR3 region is CASSQDRGGTEAFF. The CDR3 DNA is TGCGCCAGCAGCCAAGATCGAGGGGGGACTGAAGCTTTCTTT.

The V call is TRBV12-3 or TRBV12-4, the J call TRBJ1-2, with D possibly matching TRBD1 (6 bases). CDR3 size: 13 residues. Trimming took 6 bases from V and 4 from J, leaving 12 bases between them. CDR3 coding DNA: TGTGCCAGCAGCCCTACAGGGACCTATGGCTACACCTTC. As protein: CASSPTGTYGYTF.

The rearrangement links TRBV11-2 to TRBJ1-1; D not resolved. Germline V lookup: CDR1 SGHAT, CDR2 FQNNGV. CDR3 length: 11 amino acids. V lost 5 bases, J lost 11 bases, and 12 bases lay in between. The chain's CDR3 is CASSRWEPAFF. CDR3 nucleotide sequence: TGTGCCAGCAGCCGGTGGGAGCCGGCTTTCTTT.

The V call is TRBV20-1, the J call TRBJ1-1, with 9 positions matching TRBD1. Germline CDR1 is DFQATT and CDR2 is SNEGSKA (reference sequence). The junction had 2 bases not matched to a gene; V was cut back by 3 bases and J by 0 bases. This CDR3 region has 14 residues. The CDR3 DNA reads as TGCAGTGCTAGTACAGGGGGCATGAACACTGAAGCTTTCTTT. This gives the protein CSASTGGMNTEAFF.

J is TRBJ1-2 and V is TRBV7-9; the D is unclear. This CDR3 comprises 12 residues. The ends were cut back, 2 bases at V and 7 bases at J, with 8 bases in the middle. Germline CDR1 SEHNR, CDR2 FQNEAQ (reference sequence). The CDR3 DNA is TGTGCCAGCAGCTTAAGGGAGAGTGGCTACACCTTC. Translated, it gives CASSLRESGYTF.

In DNA, the CDR3 is TGTGCCAGCAGCCCCCAGGGGGCGGACATTCAAGAGACCCAGTACTTC. Encoded protein: CASSPQGADIQETQYF. The chain has TRBV5-4 and TRBJ2-5, with 8 bases aligning to TRBD1. V shed 4 bases and J 2 bases; nucleotides not matched to a gene: 10. The CDR3 length is 16 residues. Germline CDR1 SGHNT, CDR2 YYREEE (reference sequence).

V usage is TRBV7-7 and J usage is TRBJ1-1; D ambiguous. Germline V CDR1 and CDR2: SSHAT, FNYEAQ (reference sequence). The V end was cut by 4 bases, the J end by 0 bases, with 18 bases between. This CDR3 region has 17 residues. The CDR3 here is CASSSSLGLLMNTEAFF. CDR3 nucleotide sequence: TGTGCCAGCAGCTCGAGTTTGGGGTTGCTCATGAACACTGAAGCTTTCTTT. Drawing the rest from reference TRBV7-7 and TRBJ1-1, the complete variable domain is GAGVSQSPRYKVTKRGQDVTLRCDPISSHATLYWYQQALGQGPEFLTYFNYEAQPDKSGLPSDRFSAERPEGSISTLTIQRTEQRDSAMYRCASSSSLGLLMNTEAFFGQGTRLTVV.

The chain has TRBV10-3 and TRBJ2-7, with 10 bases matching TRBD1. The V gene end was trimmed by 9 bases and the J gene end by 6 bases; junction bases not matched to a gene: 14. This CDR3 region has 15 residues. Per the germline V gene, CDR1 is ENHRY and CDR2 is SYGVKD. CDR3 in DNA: TGTGCCATAGGGACAGGGGAGGGGGTTTGGTTCGAGCAGTACTTC. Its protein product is CAIGTGEGVWFEQYF.